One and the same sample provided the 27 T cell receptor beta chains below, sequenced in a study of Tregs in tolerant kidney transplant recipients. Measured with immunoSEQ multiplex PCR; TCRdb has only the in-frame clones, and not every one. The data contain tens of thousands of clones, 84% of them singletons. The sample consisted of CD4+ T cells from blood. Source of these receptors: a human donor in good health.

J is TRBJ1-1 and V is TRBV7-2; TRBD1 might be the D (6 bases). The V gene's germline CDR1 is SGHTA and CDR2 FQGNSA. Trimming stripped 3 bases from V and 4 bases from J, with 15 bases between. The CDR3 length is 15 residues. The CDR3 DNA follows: TGTGCCAGCAGCTTTGTCACAGGGTCGGGCACTGAAGCTTTCTTT. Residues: CASSFVTGSGTEAFF.

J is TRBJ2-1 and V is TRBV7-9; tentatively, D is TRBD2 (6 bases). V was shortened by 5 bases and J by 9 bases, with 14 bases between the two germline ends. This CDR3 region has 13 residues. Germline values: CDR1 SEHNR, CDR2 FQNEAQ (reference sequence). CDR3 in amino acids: CASSKRRGLEQFF. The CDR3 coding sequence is TGTGCCAGCAGCAAAAGGCGGGGCCTTGAGCAGTTCTTC. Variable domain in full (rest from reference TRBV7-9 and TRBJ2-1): DTGVSQNPRHKITKRGQNVTFRCDPISEHNRLYWYRQTLGQGPEFLTYFQNEAQLEKSRLLSDRFSAERPKGSFSTLEIQRTEQGDSAMYLCASSKRRGLEQFFGPGTRLTVL.

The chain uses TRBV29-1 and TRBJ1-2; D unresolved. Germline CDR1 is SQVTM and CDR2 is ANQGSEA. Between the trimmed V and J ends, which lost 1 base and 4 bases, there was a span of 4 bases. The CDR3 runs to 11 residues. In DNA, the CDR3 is TGCAGCGTTGAAGCTGCCTATGGCTACACCTTC. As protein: CSVEAAYGYTF.

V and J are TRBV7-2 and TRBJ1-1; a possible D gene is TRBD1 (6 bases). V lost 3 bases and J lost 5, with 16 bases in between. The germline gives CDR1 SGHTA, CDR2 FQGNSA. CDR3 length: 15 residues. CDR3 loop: CASSFLGGAGTEAFF. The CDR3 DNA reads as TGTGCCAGCAGCTTCCTGGGGGGGGCAGGAACTGAAGCTTTCTTT.

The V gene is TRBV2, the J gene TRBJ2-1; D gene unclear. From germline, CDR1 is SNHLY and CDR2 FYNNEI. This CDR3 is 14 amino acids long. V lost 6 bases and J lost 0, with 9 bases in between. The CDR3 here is CASRSLTSYNEQFF. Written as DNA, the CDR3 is TGTGCCAGCAGAAGCCTCACCTCCTACAATGAGCAGTTCTTC.

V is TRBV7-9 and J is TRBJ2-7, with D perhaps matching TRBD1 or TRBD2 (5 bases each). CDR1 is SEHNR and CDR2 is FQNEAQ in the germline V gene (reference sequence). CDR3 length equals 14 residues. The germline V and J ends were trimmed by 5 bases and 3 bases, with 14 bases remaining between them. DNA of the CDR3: TGTGCCAGCAGCCCCCGGGACCAGAACTACGAGCAGTACTTC. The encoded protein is CASSPRDQNYEQYF. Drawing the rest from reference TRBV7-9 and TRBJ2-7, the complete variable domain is DTGVSQNPRHKITKRGQNVTFRCDPISEHNRLYWYRQTLGQGPEFLTYFQNEAQLEKSRLLSDRFSAERPKGSFSTLEIQRTEQGDSAMYLCASSPRDQNYEQYFGPGTRLTVT.

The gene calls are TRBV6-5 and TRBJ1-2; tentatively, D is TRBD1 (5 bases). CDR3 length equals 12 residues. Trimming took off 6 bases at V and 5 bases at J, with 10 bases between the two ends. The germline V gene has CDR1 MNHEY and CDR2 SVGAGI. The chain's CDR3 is CASRGVTYGYTF. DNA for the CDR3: TGTGCCAGCAGGGGGGTGACATATGGCTACACCTTC.

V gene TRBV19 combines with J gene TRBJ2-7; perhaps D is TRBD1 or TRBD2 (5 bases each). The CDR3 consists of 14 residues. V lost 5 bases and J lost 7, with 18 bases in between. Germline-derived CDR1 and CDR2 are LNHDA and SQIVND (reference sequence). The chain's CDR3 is CASSFGTGGMEQYF. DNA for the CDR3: TGTGCCAGTAGTTTTGGGACCGGTGGTATGGAGCAGTACTTC.

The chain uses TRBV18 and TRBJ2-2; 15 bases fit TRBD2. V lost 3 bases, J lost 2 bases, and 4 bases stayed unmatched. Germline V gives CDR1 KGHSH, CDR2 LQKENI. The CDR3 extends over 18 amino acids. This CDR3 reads CASSPPGLAGGNTGELFF. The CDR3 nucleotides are TGTGCCAGCTCACCCCCGGGACTAGCGGGGGGAAACACCGGGGAGCTGTTTTTT.

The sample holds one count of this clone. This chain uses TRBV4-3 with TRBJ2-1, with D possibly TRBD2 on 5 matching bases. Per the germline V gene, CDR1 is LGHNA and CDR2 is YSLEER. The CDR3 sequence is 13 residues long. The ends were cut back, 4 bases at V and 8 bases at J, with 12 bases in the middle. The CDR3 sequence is CASSPLTGDEQFF. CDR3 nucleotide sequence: TGCGCCAGCAGCCCCCTGACCGGGGATGAGCAGTTCTTC.

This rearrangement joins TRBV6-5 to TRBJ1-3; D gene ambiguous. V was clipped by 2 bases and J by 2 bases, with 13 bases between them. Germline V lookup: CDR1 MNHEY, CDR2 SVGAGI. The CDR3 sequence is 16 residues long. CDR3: CASSYLPLSPGNTIYF. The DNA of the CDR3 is TGTGCCAGCAGTTACCTTCCCCTTAGTCCTGGAAACACCATATATTTT.

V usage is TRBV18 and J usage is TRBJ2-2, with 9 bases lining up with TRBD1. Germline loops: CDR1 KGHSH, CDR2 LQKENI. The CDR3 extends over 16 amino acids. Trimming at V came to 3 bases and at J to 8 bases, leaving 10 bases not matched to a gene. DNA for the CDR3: TGTGCCAGCTCACCCACCTTGGACAGGGGAATAGGGGAGCTGTTTTTT. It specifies CASSPTLDRGIGELFF.

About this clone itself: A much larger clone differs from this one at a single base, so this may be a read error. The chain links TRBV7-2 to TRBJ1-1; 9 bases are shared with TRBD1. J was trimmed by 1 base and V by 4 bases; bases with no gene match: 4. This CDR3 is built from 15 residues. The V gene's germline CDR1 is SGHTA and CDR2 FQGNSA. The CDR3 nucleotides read TGTGCCAGCAGCTATGGGACAGGGAGGAACACTGAAGCTTTCTTT. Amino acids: CASSYGTGRNTEAFF.

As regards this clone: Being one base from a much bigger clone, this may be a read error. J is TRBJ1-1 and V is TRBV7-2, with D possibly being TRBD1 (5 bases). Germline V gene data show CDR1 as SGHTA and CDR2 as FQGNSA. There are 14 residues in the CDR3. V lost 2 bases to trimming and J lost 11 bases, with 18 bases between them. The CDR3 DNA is TGTGCCAGCAGCTTAACAATCGGGGCGGGAGTTGCTTTCTTT. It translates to CASSLTIGAGVAFF. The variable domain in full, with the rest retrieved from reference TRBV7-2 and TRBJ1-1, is GAGVSQSPSNKVTEKGKDVELRCDPISGHTALYWYRQSLGQGLEFLIYFQGNSAPDKSGLPSDRFSAERTGGSVSTLTIQRTQQEDSAVYLCASSLTIGAGVAFFGQGTRLTVV.

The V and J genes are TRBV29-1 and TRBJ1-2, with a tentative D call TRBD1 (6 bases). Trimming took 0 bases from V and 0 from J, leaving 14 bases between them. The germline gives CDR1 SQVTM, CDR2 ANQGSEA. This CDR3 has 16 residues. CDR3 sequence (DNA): TGCAGCGTTGAAGAAAGGGACCAGGGGCCTAACTATGGCTACACCTTC. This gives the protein CSVEERDQGPNYGYTF.

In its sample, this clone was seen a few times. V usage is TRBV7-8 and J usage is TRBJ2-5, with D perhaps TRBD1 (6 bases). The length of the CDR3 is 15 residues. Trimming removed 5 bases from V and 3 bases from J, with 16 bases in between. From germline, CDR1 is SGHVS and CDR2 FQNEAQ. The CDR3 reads CASSNQVDSKETQYF. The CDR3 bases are TGTGCCAGCAGCAACCAGGTGGACAGTAAAGAGACCCAGTACTTC.

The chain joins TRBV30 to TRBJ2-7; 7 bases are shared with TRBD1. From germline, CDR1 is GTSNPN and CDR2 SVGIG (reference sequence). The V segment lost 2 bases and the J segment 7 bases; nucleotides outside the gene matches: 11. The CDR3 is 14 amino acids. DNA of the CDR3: TGTGCCTGGAGTCCCGACAGGGTCTTAGGGGAGCAGTACTTC. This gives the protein CAWSPDRVLGEQYF.

The CDR3 DNA reads as TGTGCCAGCACCAAGGGGGCGGGGCGCTCCACTGAAGCTTTCTTT. Its translation: CASTKGAGRSTEAFF. The chain joins TRBV6-6 to TRBJ1-1; 7 bases map to TRBD1. Germline V gives CDR1 MNHNY, CDR2 SVGAGI (reference sequence). V was pared by 7 bases and J by 4 bases, with 12 bases of the junction left unmatched. The length of the CDR3 is 15 residues.

The chain's CDR3 is CASSFRTGTNSPLHF. The CDR3 DNA is TGTGCCAGCAGCTTCCGGACAGGCACAAATTCACCCCTCCACTTT. The V gene is TRBV7-9, the J gene TRBJ1-6, with 7 positions matching TRBD1. The CDR3 loop spans 15 amino acids. V lost 3 bases and J lost 7; bases outside the gene matches: 6. CDR1 and CDR2 (germline): SEHNR, FQNEAQ (reference sequence).

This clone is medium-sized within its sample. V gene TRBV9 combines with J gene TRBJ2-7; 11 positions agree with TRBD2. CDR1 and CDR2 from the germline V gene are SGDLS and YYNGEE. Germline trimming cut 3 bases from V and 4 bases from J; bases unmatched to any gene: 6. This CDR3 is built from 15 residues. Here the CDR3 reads CASSATSGILYEQYF. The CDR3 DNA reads TGTGCCAGCAGCGCGACTAGCGGGATCCTTTACGAGCAGTACTTC.

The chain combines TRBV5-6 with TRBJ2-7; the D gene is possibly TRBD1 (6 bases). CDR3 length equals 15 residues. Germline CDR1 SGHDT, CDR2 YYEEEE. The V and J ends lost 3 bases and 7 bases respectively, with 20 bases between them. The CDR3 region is CASSSADRSHWEQYF. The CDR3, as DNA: TGTGCCAGCAGCTCCGCGGACAGAAGCCACTGGGAGCAGTACTTC.

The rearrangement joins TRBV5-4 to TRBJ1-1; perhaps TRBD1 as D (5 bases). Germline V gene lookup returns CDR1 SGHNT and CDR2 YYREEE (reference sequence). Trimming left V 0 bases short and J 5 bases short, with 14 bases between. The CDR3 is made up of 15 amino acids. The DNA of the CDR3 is TGTGCCAGCAGCTTGGGTTTAGGGTGGGGGACTGAAGCTTTCTTT. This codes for CASSLGLGWGTEAFF.

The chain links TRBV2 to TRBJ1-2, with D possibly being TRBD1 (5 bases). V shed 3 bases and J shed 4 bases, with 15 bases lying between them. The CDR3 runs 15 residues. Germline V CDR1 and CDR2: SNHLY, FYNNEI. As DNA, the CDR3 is TGTGCCAGCAGTGACCACGGGACTCCCGGCTATGGCTACACCTTC. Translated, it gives CASSDHGTPGYGYTF.

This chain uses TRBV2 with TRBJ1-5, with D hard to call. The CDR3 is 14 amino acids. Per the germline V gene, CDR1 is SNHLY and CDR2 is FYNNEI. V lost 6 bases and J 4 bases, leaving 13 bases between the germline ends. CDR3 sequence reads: CASSSTDRNQPQHF. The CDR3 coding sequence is TGTGCCAGCAGCTCGACGGACCGAAATCAGCCCCAGCATTTT.

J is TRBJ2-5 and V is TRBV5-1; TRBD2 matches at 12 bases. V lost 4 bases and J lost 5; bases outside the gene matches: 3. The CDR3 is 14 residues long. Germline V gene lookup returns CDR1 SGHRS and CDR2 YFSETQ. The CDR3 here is CASSVGLAGETQYF. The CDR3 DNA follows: TGCGCCAGCAGCGTTGGACTAGCGGGGGAGACCCAGTACTTC.

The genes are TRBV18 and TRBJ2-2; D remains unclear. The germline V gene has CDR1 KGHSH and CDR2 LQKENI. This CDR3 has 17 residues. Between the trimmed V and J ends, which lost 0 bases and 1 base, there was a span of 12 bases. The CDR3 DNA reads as TGTGCCAGCTCACCACCGCTCGCGAACCGGAACACCGGGGAGCTGTTTTTT. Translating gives CASSPPLANRNTGELFF.

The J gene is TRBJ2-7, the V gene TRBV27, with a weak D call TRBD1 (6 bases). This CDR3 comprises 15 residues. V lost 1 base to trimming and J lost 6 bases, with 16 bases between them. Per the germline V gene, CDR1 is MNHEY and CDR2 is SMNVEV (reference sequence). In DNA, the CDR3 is TGTGCCAGCAGTTTATTTGGCACAGGGTATTTCGAGCAGTACTTC. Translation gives CASSLFGTGYFEQYF.